The T cell receptor beta chain described here comes from a study of blood T cell repertoires in COVID-19. The CDR3 covers 15 residues. Deletions cut 1 base from V and 1 base from J, with 9 bases between. CDR1 is SGHVS, CDR2 FNYEAQ, per germline. Assay: immunoSEQ multiplex PCR; the TCRdb copy retains only in-frame clones and omits some. The table has 150,000 to 180,000 clones, about 90% seen once; the top ten hold 0.5% to 0.6%. The sample taken for sequencing was peripheral blood. This sequence originates from a man aged 50 to 60 with acute or convalescent COVID-19. The chain carries TRBV7-6 and TRBJ2-3; D gene ambiguous. CDR3 region: CASSLDAQRTDTQYF. The CDR3 bases are TGTGCCAGCAGCTTAGACGCACAGCGCACAGATACGCAGTATTTT.